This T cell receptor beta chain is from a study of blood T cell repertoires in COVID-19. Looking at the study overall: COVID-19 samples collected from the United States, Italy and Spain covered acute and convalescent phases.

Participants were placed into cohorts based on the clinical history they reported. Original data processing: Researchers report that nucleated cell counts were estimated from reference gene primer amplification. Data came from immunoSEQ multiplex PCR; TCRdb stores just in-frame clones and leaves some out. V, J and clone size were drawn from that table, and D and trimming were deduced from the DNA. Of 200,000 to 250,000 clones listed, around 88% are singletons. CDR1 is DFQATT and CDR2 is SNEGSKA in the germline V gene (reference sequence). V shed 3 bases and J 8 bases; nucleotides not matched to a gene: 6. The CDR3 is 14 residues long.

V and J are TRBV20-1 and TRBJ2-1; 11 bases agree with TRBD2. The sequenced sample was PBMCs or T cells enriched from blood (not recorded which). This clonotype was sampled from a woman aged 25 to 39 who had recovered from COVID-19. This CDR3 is CSASTLAGGYEQFF. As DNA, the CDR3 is TGCAGTGCTAGTACCCTAGCGGGAGGCTATGAGCAGTTCTTC.